The text below deals with one TCR beta chain. These data belong to a study of blood T cell repertoires in COVID-19. Study in general: The cDNA or gDNA used as material had been derived from T cells, B-cell-depleted T cells, or PBMCs.

The CDR3 has 16 residues. In germline, CDR1 is MDHEN, CDR2 SYDVKM. With V trimmed by 4 bases and J by 1 base, 6 bases remained unmatched. Data came from immunoSEQ multiplex PCR; TCRdb stores just in-frame clones and leaves some out. The sample yields about 98,000 clones, about 85% seen once. This TCR was recovered from a man between 65 and 79 years old with acute or convalescent COVID-19. The sample was peripheral blood. The gene calls are TRBV28 and TRBJ2-3, with 9 bases that match TRBD1. The CDR3 protein is CASSSPRTGGTDTQYF. The CDR3 coding sequence is TGTGCCAGCAGTTCCCCGCGGACAGGGGGCACAGATACGCAGTATTTT. Full variable domain (missing parts from reference TRBV28 and TRBJ2-3): DVKVTQSSRYLVKRTGEKVFLECVQDMDHENMFWYRQDPGLGLRLIYFSYDVKMKEKGDIPEGYSVSREKKERFSLILESASTNQTSMYLCASSSPRTGGTDTQYFGPGTRLTVL.